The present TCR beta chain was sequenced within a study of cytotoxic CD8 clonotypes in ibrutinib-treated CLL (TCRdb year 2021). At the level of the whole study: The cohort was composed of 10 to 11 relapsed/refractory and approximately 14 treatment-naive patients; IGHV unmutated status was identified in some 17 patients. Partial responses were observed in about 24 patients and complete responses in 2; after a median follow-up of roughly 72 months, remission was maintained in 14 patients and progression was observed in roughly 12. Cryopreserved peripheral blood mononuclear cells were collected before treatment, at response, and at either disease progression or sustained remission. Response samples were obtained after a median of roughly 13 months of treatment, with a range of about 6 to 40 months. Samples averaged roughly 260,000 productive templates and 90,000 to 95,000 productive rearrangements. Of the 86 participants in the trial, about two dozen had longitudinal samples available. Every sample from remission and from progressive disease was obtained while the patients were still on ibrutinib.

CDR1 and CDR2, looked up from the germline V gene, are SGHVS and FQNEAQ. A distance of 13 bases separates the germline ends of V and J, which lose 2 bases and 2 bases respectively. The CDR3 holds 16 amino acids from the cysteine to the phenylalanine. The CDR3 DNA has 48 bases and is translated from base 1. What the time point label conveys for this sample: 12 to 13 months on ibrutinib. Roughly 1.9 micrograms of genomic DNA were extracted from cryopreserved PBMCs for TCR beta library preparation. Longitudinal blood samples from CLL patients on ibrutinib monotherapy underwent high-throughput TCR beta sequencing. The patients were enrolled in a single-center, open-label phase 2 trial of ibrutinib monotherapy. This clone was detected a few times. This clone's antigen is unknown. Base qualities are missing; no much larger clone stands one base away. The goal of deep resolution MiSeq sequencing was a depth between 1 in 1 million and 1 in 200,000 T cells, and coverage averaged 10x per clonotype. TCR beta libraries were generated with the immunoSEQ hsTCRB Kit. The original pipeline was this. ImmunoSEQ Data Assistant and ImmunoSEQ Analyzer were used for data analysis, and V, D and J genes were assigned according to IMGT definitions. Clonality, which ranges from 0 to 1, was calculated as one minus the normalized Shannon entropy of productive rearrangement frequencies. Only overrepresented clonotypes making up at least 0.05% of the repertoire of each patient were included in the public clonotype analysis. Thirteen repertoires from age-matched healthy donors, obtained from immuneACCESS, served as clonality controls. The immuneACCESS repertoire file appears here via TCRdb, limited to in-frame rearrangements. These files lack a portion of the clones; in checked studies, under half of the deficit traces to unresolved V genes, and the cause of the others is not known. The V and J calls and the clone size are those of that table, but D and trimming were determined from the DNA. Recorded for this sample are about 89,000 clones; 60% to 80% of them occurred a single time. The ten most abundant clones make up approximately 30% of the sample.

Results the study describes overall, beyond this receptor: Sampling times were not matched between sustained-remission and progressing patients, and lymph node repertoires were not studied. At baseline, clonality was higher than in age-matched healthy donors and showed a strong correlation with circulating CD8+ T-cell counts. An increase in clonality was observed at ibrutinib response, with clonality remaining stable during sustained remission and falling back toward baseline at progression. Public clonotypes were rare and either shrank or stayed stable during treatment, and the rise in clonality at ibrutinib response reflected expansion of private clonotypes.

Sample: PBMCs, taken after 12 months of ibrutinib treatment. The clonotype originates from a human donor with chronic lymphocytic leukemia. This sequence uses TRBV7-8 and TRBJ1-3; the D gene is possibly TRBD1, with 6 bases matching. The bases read TGTGCCAGCAGCTTACAGGGGAAGTTTCCTGGAAACACCATATATTTT. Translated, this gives CASSLQGKFPGNTIYF.